This T cell receptor beta chain was identified in a study of shared clonotypes between healthy human individuals. Nashville, Tennessee was home to all donors, each a Caucasian adult. Remarks on this clone: No antigen is known for it.

Study-level findings and limits: Generation probability values for non-shared clonotypes were lower than those for clonotypes shared by all four donors. Rarefaction gave evidence that sorted-subset sequencing remained incomplete despite large depth. Larger richness was generally estimated for naive than memory subsets.

Trimming stripped 8 bases from V and 6 bases from J, with 11 bases between. Germline V lookup: CDR1 SGHTA, CDR2 FQGTGA. The CDR3 has 11 residues. Some clones are missing from TCRdb's copy, which holds only in-frame ones; the method was immunoSEQ multiplex PCR. The sample shows 2 million to 2.5 million clones, roughly 93% of them seen only once. The TCR comes from a man between 18 and 35 years old in good health. Some clones in this sample may be carry-over from other donors' samples. V is TRBV7-3 and J is TRBJ2-7; possible D gene TRBD1, 5 bases. Sequenced material: naive CD4+ T cells from PBMCs. Subset in this sample: CD45RA+ positively selected. Here the CDR3 DNA reads TGTGCCAGCTCCACAAGGGGCGAGCAGTACTTC. It is translated as CASSTRGEQYF.